The 9 T cell receptor beta chains below come from one sample, sequenced in a study of human T cells and chemical hapten exposure. The time point: patch test 3, about 24 weeks after DPC sensitization. Treatment denoted: therapeutic diphenylcyclopropenone sensitization with weekly scalp DPC. TCRdb reanalysed the RACE reads using MiXCR and keeps one entry per CDR3 protein. The data contain fewer than 100,000 distinct CDR3 sequences, 11% of them seen just once; the ten biggest clones take up 1.1%. Specimen: whole blood, collected in connection with sensitization to the hapten diphenylcyclopropenone (DPC). The source of these receptors is a woman aged 25 to 45 with alopecia areata. Some clones in this sample may be carry-over from other donors' samples.

The rearrangement joins TRBV19 to TRBJ2-3; the match to TRBD1 covers 9 bases. CDR1 LNHDA and CDR2 SQIVND come from the germline V gene (reference sequence). V gave up 4 bases and J gave up 6 bases; unmatched junction bases: 8. The CDR3 contains 15 residues. The CDR3 spells CASSTGWDRADTQYF. In DNA form, the CDR3 reads TGTGCCAGTAGTACCGGGTGGGACAGGGCCGATACGCAGTATTTT. Based on the CDR3 plus reference TRBV19 and TRBJ2-3, the full variable domain is DGGITQSPKYLFRKEGQNVTLSCEQNLNHDAMYWYRQDPGQGLRLIYYSQIVNDFQKGDIAEGYSVSREKKESFPLTVTSAQKNPTAFYLCASSTGWDRADTQYFGPGTRLTVL.

The table lists this clonotype with many counts. The chain links TRBV6-1 to TRBJ2-3; TRBD1 agrees at 9 bases. Trimming at V came to 5 bases and at J to 6 bases, leaving 9 bases not matched to a gene. CDR1 is MNHNS, CDR2 SASEGT, per germline. The CDR3 totals 15 residues. As DNA, the CDR3 is TGTGCCAGCAGTTTGGCGACAGGGGGGAGGGATACGCAGTATTTT. Translated: CASSLATGGRDTQYF.

This clonotype was seen ten or more times. Relative to the germline gene, one junction end is altered; a read error may explain this. The rearrangement joins TRBV5-5 to TRBJ1-4; no definite D call. Germline assignment: CDR1 SGHKS and CDR2 YYEKEE (reference sequence). The CDR3 runs to 14 residues. The CDR3 nucleotides are TGTGCCAGCAGCTTGGATAGGACTAAGGAAAAACTGTTTTTT. Its translation: CASSLDRTKEKLFF.

This clonotype was found a few times. The chain joins TRBV28 to TRBJ2-7; a weak D match, TRBD2 (5 bases). V lost 2 bases, J lost 0 bases, and 5 bases lay in between. The CDR3 length is 13 residues. CDR1 and CDR2 from the germline V gene are MDHEN and SYDVKM. CDR3 amino acids: CASSLGSSYEQYF. In DNA form, the CDR3 reads TGTGCCAGCAGTTTAGGGAGCTCCTACGAGCAGTACTTC.

This sequence joins TRBV12-3 or TRBV12-4 and TRBJ2-5; D is ambiguous. This CDR3 has 13 amino acids. V shed 2 bases and J shed 2 bases, with 6 bases lying between them. CDR3 sequence: CASSLRQQETQYF. DNA of the CDR3: TGTGCCAGCAGTTTACGCCAGCAAGAGACCCAGTACTTC.

The chain couples TRBV28 to TRBJ1-1; no clear D gene. Trimming removed 5 bases at V and 8 bases at J, with 15 bases between. The V gene's germline CDR1 is MDHEN and CDR2 SYDVKM. The CDR3 runs 13 residues. As DNA, the CDR3 is TGTGCCAGCAGTCCGCCGAGCTCTGGAGAAGCTTTCTTT. Protein sequence: CASSPPSSGEAFF. The complete variable domain, with remaining parts taken from reference TRBV28 and TRBJ1-1, reads DVKVTQSSRYLVKRTGEKVFLECVQDMDHENMFWYRQDPGLGLRLIYFSYDVKMKEKGDIPEGYSVSREKKERFSLILESASTNQTSMYLCASSPPSSGEAFFGQGTRLTVV.

This clonotype was recorded at least ten times. This rearrangement joins TRBV5-5 to TRBJ2-7; D remains ambiguous. Germline V gene sequence: CDR1 SGHKS, CDR2 YYEKEE (reference sequence). V was cut by 4 bases and J by 5 bases, with 19 bases left in between. The length of the CDR3 is 15 residues. The DNA of the CDR3 is TGTGCCAGCAGCCTCCGCCCATATGGAAGCGACGAGCAGTACTTC. Amino acid sequence: CASSLRPYGSDEQYF.

V gene TRBV3-1 combines with J gene TRBJ1-5; D is unresolved. Germline CDR1 reads LGHDT; CDR2 reads YNNKEL (reference sequence). Trimming removed 0 bases at V and 9 bases at J, with 9 bases between. This CDR3 spans 13 amino acids. CDR3 amino acids: CASSQDHGGPQHF. CDR3 coding DNA: TGTGCCAGCAGCCAAGATCATGGTGGGCCCCAGCATTTT.

This clonotype has a handful of counts. The gene calls are TRBV3-1 and TRBJ1-4, with 7 nucleotides matching TRBD1. The CDR3 contains 13 residues. The V and J ends lost 4 bases and 10 bases, in that order; junction bases with no gene match: 6. Looked up from germline, CDR1 is LGHDT and CDR2 is YNNKEL (reference sequence). DNA of the CDR3: TGTGCCAGCAGCCGGACAGGAGGGGGAAAACTGTTTTTT. Its translation: CASSRTGGGKLFF.